The clone carrying this T cell receptor beta chain was found many times. The target antigen is unknown. This same CDR3 is encoded by further DNA sequences in the sample. The CDR3 totals 15 residues. V lost 5 bases and J 3 bases, leaving 11 bases between the germline ends. Germline values: CDR1 LNHDA, CDR2 SQIVND (reference sequence). Under the authors' procedure: CDR3 was compared across clinicopathological groups, and the resulting differences were used to build a distant-metastasis classifier for papillary thyroid cancer. Using MiXCR, TCRdb reanalyzed the PCR reads. TCRdb, not the authors, supplied the V and J calls. The sample holds about 23,000 clones, 20% to 30% seen once. The data belong to a study of metastatic and nonmetastatic thyroid tumors. The wider study: Blood and tumor or nodule tissue repertoires from malignant and benign thyroid patients were compared.

Thyroid surgery was preceded by no treatment in any patient. Study findings and constraints: Reported TCR beta diversity, measured in blood and tumor, was significantly higher for malignant thyroid tumors than for benign nodules.

The sequence came from a female donor with papillary thyroid cancer or a benign thyroid nodule (not recorded which). Some clones in this sample may be carry-over from other donors' samples. Source material: tumor tissue. The chain recombines TRBV19 with TRBJ2-6; TRBD2 is a possible D gene (5 bases). The CDR3 reads CASSHGRDGANVLTF. The CDR3 DNA sequence: TGTGCCAGTAGTCACGGACGGGATGGGGCCAACGTCCTGACTTTC.